One and the same sample provided the 7 T cell receptor beta chains below, sequenced in a study of Tregs in tolerant kidney transplant recipients. Profiling relied on immunoSEQ multiplex PCR, and the TCRdb table lists in-frame clones only, not all of them. The table lists 120,000 or so clones, roughly 93% of them singletons, with more than 0.45% in the top ten. The source material was CD4+ T cells from blood. The receptors were sampled from a human donor in good health.

This sequence joins TRBV30 and TRBJ2-5, with D perhaps TRBD1 (5 bases). Trimming took 1 base from V and 5 from J, leaving 8 bases between them. There are 12 residues in the CDR3. Germline CDR1 GTSNPN, CDR2 SVGIG (reference sequence). The CDR3 loop reads CAWSEGWETQYF. The CDR3 nucleotides read TGTGCCTGGAGTGAGGGGTGGGAGACCCAGTACTTC.

The chain employs TRBV7-9 and TRBJ1-1, with D maybe TRBD1 (5 bases). Germline V lookup: CDR1 SEHNR, CDR2 FQNEAQ (reference sequence). V was pared by 1 base and J by 1 base, with 10 bases between. This CDR3 comprises 15 residues. The DNA for the CDR3 is TGTGCCAGCAGCTTAGGCTCGGGACGGAACACTGAAGCTTTCTTT. It is translated as CASSLGSGRNTEAFF.

J is TRBJ2-7 and V is TRBV5-1, with D possibly being TRBD1 (5 bases). The CDR3 loop spans 14 amino acids. The germline V gene encodes CDR1 SGHRS and CDR2 YFSETQ. Trimming left V 6 bases short and J 9 bases short, with 22 bases between. The CDR3 DNA sequence: TGCGCCAGCACCTGGGGCCGGATCTACGAGCGGCAGTACTTC. This gives the protein CASTWGRIYERQYF. The variable domain in full, completed from reference TRBV5-1 and TRBJ2-7, reads KAGVTQTPRYLIKTRGQQVTLSCSPISGHRSVSWYQQTPGQGLQFLFEYFSETQRNKGNFPGRFSGRQFSNSRSEMNVSTLELGDSALYLCASTWGRIYERQYFGPGTRLTVT.

The chain combines TRBV5-4 with TRBJ2-2; D remains unclear. The CDR3 is 13 amino acids. Germline V gene lookup returns CDR1 SGHNT and CDR2 YYREEE (reference sequence). Trimming took off 4 bases at V and 7 bases at J, with 11 bases between the two ends. CDR3 sequence: CASSLGIGGELFF. The DNA for the CDR3 is TGTGCCAGCAGCCTTGGGATCGGCGGGGAGCTGTTTTTT.

The V gene is TRBV7-3, the J gene TRBJ2-5; a weak D match, TRBD2 (7 bases). The ends were cut back, 4 bases at V and 1 base at J, with 16 bases in the middle. The CDR3 is made up of 16 amino acids. Germline CDR1 is SGHTA and CDR2 is FQGTGA. The CDR3 coding sequence is TGTGCCAGCAGCTCGGGGTTCGCGGGGGCCCAAGAGACCCAGTACTTC. Encoded protein: CASSSGFAGAQETQYF.

The chain combines TRBV6-5 with TRBJ1-1; unclear D gene. V lost 2 bases to trimming and J lost 4 bases, with 8 bases between them. This CDR3 region has 13 residues. Looked up from germline, CDR1 is MNHEY and CDR2 is SVGAGI. The CDR3 here is CASSYGQVTEAFF. For the CDR3, the DNA is TGTGCCAGCAGTTACGGGCAGGTCACTGAAGCTTTCTTT.

This chain uses TRBV7-9 with TRBJ2-5; 8 positions agree with TRBD1. Germline assignment: CDR1 SEHNR and CDR2 FQNEAQ (reference sequence). V was pared by 1 base and J by 5 bases, with 9 bases of the junction left unmatched. The CDR3 spans 16 residues. CDR3 nucleotide sequence: TGTGCCAGCAGCTTAGGACAGGGGTCAAGACTGGAGACCCAGTACTTC. As protein: CASSLGQGSRLETQYF.